These 30 T cell receptor beta chains came from one sample sequenced in a study of metastatic and nonmetastatic thyroid tumors. TCRdb reprocessed the PCR reads using MiXCR. Among just under 20,000 clones listed, around 38% were seen once. Patients underwent thyroid surgery, and none had received any treatment before it. Sequenced input: tumor tissue. These receptors were obtained from a female donor with papillary thyroid cancer or a benign thyroid nodule (not recorded which). Some clones in this sample may be carry-over from other donors' samples.

The chain recombines TRBV5-1 with TRBJ1-1; D is undetermined. Germline CDR1 is SGHRS and CDR2 is YFSETQ. This CDR3 comprises 16 residues. Trimming took 2 bases from V and 5 from J, leaving 19 bases between them. CDR3 DNA: TGCGCCAGCAGCTTTACGTCTCTAGGCGGGGAAACTGAAGCTTTCTTT. It is translated as CASSFTSLGGETEAFF.

As concerns this clone: A junction boundary mismatches the germline segment, possibly from a read error. This chain links TRBV9 with TRBJ2-1; D remains ambiguous. The germline CDR1 and CDR2 sequences are SGDLS and YYNGEE. The CDR3 runs to 14 residues. The CDR3: CASSASDLGNEQFF. CDR3 nucleotide sequence: TGTGCCAGCAGCGCGAGCGATCTGGGTAATGAGCAGTTTTTC.

CDR3: CASSHQSGVYEQYF. Written as DNA, the CDR3 is TGCGCCAGCAGCCATCAAAGCGGGGTCTACGAGCAGTACTTC. This sequence joins TRBV4-1 and TRBJ2-7; 7 bases align to TRBD2. This CDR3 has 14 amino acids. The germline gives CDR1 MGHRA, CDR2 YSYEKL. The trim removed 3 bases at V and 3 bases at J, leaving 5 bases unmatched.

This clone has just a few counts. This sequence joins TRBV28 and TRBJ2-5, with TRBD1 matching over 8 bases. The trim removed 4 bases at V and 2 bases at J, leaving 6 bases unmatched. The CDR3 runs to 15 residues. The germline CDR1 and CDR2 sequences are MDHEN and SYDVKM. Written as DNA, the CDR3 is TGTGCCAGCAGTTCCCAAGACAGGGGACAAGAGACCCAGTACTTC. It specifies CASSSQDRGQETQYF.

In this sample, this clone turned up a few times. The chain combines TRBV19 with TRBJ2-5, with D perhaps TRBD2 (6 bases). The V end was cut by 3 bases, the J end by 4 bases, with 12 bases between. Per germline, CDR1 LNHDA and CDR2 SQIVND (reference sequence). The CDR3 runs 14 residues. The CDR3 sequence: CASSMGLATETQYF. In DNA, the CDR3 is TGTGCCAGTAGTATGGGCCTAGCGACAGAGACCCAGTACTTC.

The J gene is TRBJ2-3, the V gene TRBV11-1, with D uncertain. The CDR3 spans 15 residues. CDR1 and CDR2 from the germline V gene are SGHAT and FQDESV (reference sequence). V gave up 3 bases and J gave up 3 bases, with 13 bases separating them. In nucleotides, the CDR3 is TGTGCCAGCAGCTTTTTCGATAAAGGGACAGATACGCAGTATTTT. It encodes CASSFFDKGTDTQYF. The whole variable domain, filled in from reference TRBV11-1 and TRBJ2-3, reads EAEVAQSPRYKITEKSQAVAFWCDPISGHATLYWYRQILGQGPELLVQFQDESVVDDSQLPKDRFSAERLKGVDSTLKIQPAELGDSAMYLCASSFFDKGTDTQYFGPGTRLTVL.

The sample holds a few counts of this clone. This chain joins TRBV6-2 or TRBV6-3 and TRBJ1-3; D not resolved. The V end was cut by 8 bases, the J end by 0 bases, with 11 bases between. Germline CDR1 reads MNHEY; CDR2 reads SVGEGT. CDR3 length equals 14 residues. The CDR3 DNA reads TGTGCCAGCCAAACCGGCAGCTCTGGAAACACCATATATTTT. Residues: CASQTGSSGNTIYF.

This clone has a handful of counts. The chain couples TRBV19 to TRBJ2-1; no firm D call. The V end was cut by 5 bases, the J end by 10 bases, with 15 bases between. Germline-derived CDR1 and CDR2 are LNHDA and SQIVND (reference sequence). This CDR3 has 13 residues. CDR3 nucleotide sequence: TGTGCCAGTAGTCCCCGAACCCTCGGGGAGCAGTTCTTC. Its protein is CASSPRTLGEQFF. The variable domain in full, completed from reference TRBV19 and TRBJ2-1, reads DGGITQSPKYLFRKEGQNVTLSCEQNLNHDAMYWYRQDPGQGLRLIYYSQIVNDFQKGDIAEGYSVSREKKESFPLTVTSAQKNPTAFYLCASSPRTLGEQFFGPGTRLTVL.

V is TRBV20-1 and J is TRBJ1-5; 8 positions agree with TRBD1. This CDR3 has 14 amino acids. Germline V gene lookup returns CDR1 DFQATT and CDR2 SNEGSKA (reference sequence). V lost 5 bases, J lost 1 base, and 4 bases stayed unmatched. CDR3 nucleotide sequence: TGCAGTGCTCCACAGGGGGTGAGCAATCAGCCCCAGCATTTT. Encoded protein: CSAPQGVSNQPQHF.

In its sample, this clone was seen a few times. The V gene is TRBV2, the J gene TRBJ1-2; no firm D call. This CDR3 region has 12 residues. V lost 7 bases and J 5 bases, leaving 11 bases between the germline ends. Looked up from germline, CDR1 is SNHLY and CDR2 is FYNNEI. The CDR3 bases are TGTGCCAGCAATTCCGGATCTTATGGCTACACCTTC. It specifies CASNSGSYGYTF.

V usage is TRBV12-5 and J usage is TRBJ1-2; perhaps TRBD1 as D (5 bases). Between the trimmed V and J ends, which lost 7 bases and 4 bases, there was a span of 19 bases. This CDR3 has 15 amino acids. From germline, CDR1 is LGHNT and CDR2 FRNRAP. This CDR3 reads CASAPLQPGLYGYTF. The DNA of the CDR3 is TGTGCTAGTGCCCCCCTCCAACCGGGGCTCTATGGCTACACCTTC.

The chain combines TRBV5-4 with TRBJ1-2, with a possible D match to TRBD1 (6 bases). This CDR3 has 14 amino acids. Trimming cost V 4 bases and J 8 bases, with 18 bases left between them. Germline CDR1 SGHNT, CDR2 YYREEE (reference sequence). The CDR3 here is CASSPFGGAGGYTF. CDR3 nucleotides: TGTGCCAGCAGCCCCTTCGGGGGGGCGGGGGGCTACACCTTC. Full variable domain (missing parts from reference TRBV5-4 and TRBJ1-2): ETGVTQSPTHLIKTRGQQVTLRCSSQSGHNTVSWYQQALGQGPQFIFQYYREEENGRGNFPPRFSGLQFPNYSSELNVNALELDDSALYLCASSPFGGAGGYTFGSGTRLTVV.

With respect to this clone: The junction differs from germline at one of its ends, possibly a read error. The V call is TRBV6-1, the J call TRBJ2-7; D gene unclear. CDR3 length equals 11 residues. Germline V gene sequence: CDR1 MNHNS, CDR2 SASEGT. For the CDR3, the DNA is TGTGCCAGCGGCAGCTCCTACGAGCATTACTTC. Encoded protein: CASGSSYEHYF.

The chain combines TRBV24-1 with TRBJ2-2; 7 bases map to TRBD2. Germline V gene lookup returns CDR1 KGHDR and CDR2 SFDVKD. Losses at the gene ends were 0 bases for V and 5 bases for J; bases not matched to a gene: 8. There are 17 residues in the CDR3. CDR3: CATSDLLAGVGTGELFF. The CDR3 DNA sequence: TGTGCCACCAGTGATTTGCTTGCGGGAGTGGGAACCGGGGAGCTGTTTTTT.

This clone was seen only once. The chain uses TRBV9 and TRBJ2-2, with TRBD2 identical over 8 bases. The CDR3 has 16 amino acids. V was clipped by 1 base and J by 3 bases; unmatched bases: 5. CDR1 SGDLS and CDR2 YYNGEE come from the germline V gene. The CDR3: CASSVPAGVYTGELFF. The CDR3 coding sequence is TGTGCCAGCAGCGTACCAGCGGGAGTTTACACCGGGGAGCTGTTTTTT.

This clone appeared a few times. The J gene is TRBJ2-2, the V gene TRBV7-9; possibly TRBD1 for D (6 bases). From germline, CDR1 is SEHNR and CDR2 FQNEAQ (reference sequence). The CDR3 contains 10 residues. Between the trimmed V and J ends, which lost 11 bases and 7 bases, there was a span of 8 bases. The CDR3 DNA sequence: TGTGCCGGGGGCGGCGGGGAGCTGTTTTTT. This encodes CAGGGGELFF.

The chain carries TRBV18 and TRBJ2-2; the D is unclear. V dropped 0 bases and J dropped 2 bases, with 10 bases sitting between them. Germline V CDR1 and CDR2: KGHSH, LQKENI. The CDR3 totals 16 residues. The CDR3 spells CASSPPGSANTGELFF. Here the CDR3 DNA reads TGTGCCAGCTCACCACCGGGATCGGCTAACACCGGGGAGCTGTTTTTT.

This chain links TRBV6-2 or TRBV6-3 with TRBJ2-7; 9 nucleotides line up with TRBD2. Per germline, CDR1 MNHEY and CDR2 SVGEGT. After removal of 7 bases from V and 3 bases from J, the junction contained 10 bases not matched to a gene. The CDR3 is 15 residues long. CDR3 sequence reads: CASTPPSGGLYEQYF. CDR3 DNA sequence: TGTGCCAGCACTCCACCCAGCGGGGGGCTCTACGAGCAGTACTTC.

This clone was detected only a few times. One end of the junction does not line up with germline, which may come from a read error. The CDR3 nucleotides read TGCGCCAGCAGTTTCGGGGGAGGTTTTGGCTACACCTTC. Translated: CASSFGGGFGYTF. The chain employs TRBV28 and TRBJ1-2, with a possible D match to TRBD1 (5 bases). CDR3 length: 13 residues. Germline assignment: CDR1 MDHEN and CDR2 SYDVKM.

The chain combines TRBV7-2 with TRBJ1-3, with D uncertain. Germline V gene data show CDR1 as SGHTA and CDR2 as FQGNSA. V shed 4 bases and J shed 2 bases, with 12 bases lying between them. The CDR3 has 15 residues. The CDR3 DNA follows: TGTGCCAGCAGCTCCCGGTGGCTCCCTGGAAACACCATATATTTT. Its protein is CASSSRWLPGNTIYF.

This clone has a handful of counts. V usage is TRBV18 and J usage is TRBJ1-3; D is unclear. The germline gives CDR1 KGHSH, CDR2 LQKENI. This CDR3 region has 14 residues. V was shortened by 1 base and J by 0 bases, with 4 bases between the two germline ends. The CDR3 loop reads CASSPQRSGNTIYF. The CDR3 region has the DNA TGTGCCAGCTCACCACAACGCTCTGGAAACACCATATATTTT. Filled out from reference TRBV18 and TRBJ1-3, the complete variable domain reads NAGVMQNPRHLVRRRGQEARLRCSPMKGHSHVYWYRQLPEEGLKFMVYLQKENIIDESGMPKERFSAEFPKEGPSILRIQQVVRGDSAAYFCASSPQRSGNTIYFGEGSWLTVV.

Ten or more counts support this clone. The chain carries TRBV6-1 and TRBJ2-5; D might be TRBD1 or TRBD2, each matching 5 bases. Trimming pared 6 bases from V and 5 bases from J, leaving 19 bases between. In germline, CDR1 is MNHNS, CDR2 SASEGT. The CDR3 spans 15 residues. The CDR3 loop is CASRRGVGRRETQYF. CDR3 nucleotide sequence: TGTGCCAGCAGGAGAGGGGTGGGAAGGAGGGAGACCCAGTACTTC.

About this clone itself: Because the CDR3's place on the DNA is in doubt, the DNA is left out and the CDR3 is given as listed by TCRdb. This sequence joins TRBV28 and TRBJ2-3; TRBD1 is the table's D call and was not checked against the DNA. Counting both end residues, the CDR3 totals 18 amino acids. Germline loops: CDR1 MDHEN, CDR2 SYDVKM. This chain's CDR3 is CASSTSTGFGSVGDTQYF.

The chain joins TRBV20-1 to TRBJ2-1; 10 positions match TRBD2. This CDR3 contains 16 residues. Losses at the gene ends were 6 bases for V and 4 bases for J; bases not matched to a gene: 12. Germline V gene sequence: CDR1 DFQATT, CDR2 SNEGSKA (reference sequence). The CDR3 sequence: CSAEPAGGRSYNEQFF. CDR3 nucleotides: TGCAGTGCCGAACCAGCGGGAGGGCGTTCGTACAATGAGCAGTTCTTC.

This chain uses TRBV4-1 with TRBJ2-7; D ambiguous. V was shortened by 5 bases and J by 0 bases, with 11 bases between the two germline ends. This CDR3 contains 14 residues. Germline V lookup: CDR1 MGHRA, CDR2 YSYEKL. The CDR3 DNA reads TGCGCCAGCAGCGCCGCGGAGCCCTCCTACGAGCAGTACTTC. This sequence encodes CASSAAEPSYEQYF.

This clone showed up just a few times. The chain employs TRBV11-2 and TRBJ2-7; TRBD1 agrees at 7 bases. The J segment lost 6 bases and the V segment lost 5 bases, leaving 7 bases of the junction unmatched. CDR3 length: 13 residues. Germline CDR1 reads SGHAT; CDR2 reads FQNNGV. CDR3 in amino acids: CASSPGTVIEQYF. CDR3 nucleotide sequence: TGTGCCAGCAGCCCTGGGACAGTAATCGAGCAGTACTTC.

The rearrangement links TRBV19 to TRBJ1-6; D is uncertain. V lost 2 bases, J lost 10 bases, and 6 bases lay in between. Germline assignment: CDR1 LNHDA and CDR2 SQIVND (reference sequence). The CDR3 sequence is 12 residues long. The CDR3, as DNA: TGTGCCAGTAGTATACCCCAGTCACCCCTCCACTTT. Translation: CASSIPQSPLHF.

DNA for the CDR3: TGTGCTAGTGGATCCGGACAGACGAACACCGGGGAGCTGTTTTTT. It encodes CASGSGQTNTGELFF. The chain is built from TRBV12-5 and TRBJ2-2, with a weak D call TRBD1 (6 bases). CDR1 LGHNT and CDR2 FRNRAP come from the germline V gene. This CDR3 contains 15 residues. The germline V and J ends were trimmed by 6 bases and 0 bases, with 11 bases remaining between them.

V gene TRBV20-1 combines with J gene TRBJ2-7, with TRBD2 matching 14 bases. Germline V CDR1 and CDR2: DFQATT, SNEGSKA (reference sequence). V was clipped by 5 bases and J by 6 bases; unmatched bases: 3. The CDR3 loop spans 13 amino acids. CDR3 bases: TGCAGTGCTCGACTAGCGGGAGGGGGCGAGCAGTACTTC. It yields the protein CSARLAGGGEQYF.

This clone was found once. The chain's CDR3 is CASSSRTGGTGETQYF. Written as DNA, the CDR3 is TGCGCCAGCAGCTCCCGGACAGGGGGCACAGGAGAGACCCAGTACTTC. The chain is built from TRBV5-1 and TRBJ2-5; 11 bases align to TRBD1. V was clipped by 3 bases and J by 4 bases; unmatched bases: 8. The CDR3 extends over 16 amino acids. Germline loops: CDR1 SGHRS, CDR2 YFSETQ.